The present T cell receptor beta chain was sequenced within a study of T cell repertoires in cytomegalovirus infection. At the level of the study: CMV epitopes in the study were HLA-C-restricted (recently identified) and HLA-B-restricted (well studied). Public TCR beta signatures were indicative of both CMV infection and a matching HLA type. Study-wide results and limits: CMV-specific HLA-C-restricted TCR beta clonotypes dominated the ex vivo response. Identification of carriers of CMV plus the relevant HLA was achieved through cumulative public TCR beta family frequency.

This clonotype was recorded at least ten times. The antigen is undetermined. Germline V gene data show CDR1 as SGHVS and CDR2 as FNYEAQ. Between the trimmed V and J ends, which lost 5 bases and 6 bases, there was a span of 22 bases. The CDR3 contains 16 residues. TCRdb redid the calling of the reads with MiXCR, one entry per CDR3 protein. The sample yields fewer than 850,000 distinct CDR3 sequences, around 29% seen once. Sequenced material: cultured CD8+ T cells from PBMCs, taken from culture after CMV antigen stimulation. The chain links TRBV7-6 to TRBJ2-5; weak D call: TRBD1 (5 bases). The clonotype originates from a human donor in good health (CMV status not recorded). Some clones in this sample may be carry-over from other donors' samples. DNA of the CDR3: TGTGCCAGCAGCGACAGTCCTCTAAAGGCGTTGAAGACCCAGTACTTC. Protein sequence: CASSDSPLKALKTQYF.